This record covers a single TCR beta chain. This CDR3 contains 11 residues. Looked up from germline, CDR1 is MDHEN and CDR2 is SYDVKM. This entry belongs to a study of blood T cell repertoires in COVID-19. Using immunoSEQ multiplex PCR, the repertoire was profiled, and TCRdb retains in-frame clones only, with some absent. The sample records around 100,000 clones, around 93% being singletons. The source material was peripheral blood. The genes are TRBV28 and TRBJ1-1; D might be TRBD1 (6 bases). The clonotype was recovered from a human donor with active COVID-19. The donor label of this sample is uncertain. The CDR3 DNA sequence: TGTGCGGTAGAGGGGGTAACTGAAGCTTTCTTT. Amino acids: CAVEGVTEAFF. The full variable domain, in which reference TRBV28 and TRBJ1-1 provide the parts outside the CDR3, is DVKVTQSSRYLVKRTGEKVFLECVQDMDHENMFWYRQDPGLGLRLIYFSYDVKMKEKGDIPEGYSVSREKKERFSLILESASTNQTSMYLCAVEGVTEAFFGQGTRLTVV.